The 21 T cell receptor beta chains presented below share a single source sample, sequenced in a study of technical replicates of blood from a handful of donors. Clones were read by immunoSEQ multiplex PCR, and TCRdb kept only the in-frame ones, dropping some. In the table there are 65,000 to 90,000 clones, about 92% of which are singletons. Sequences were obtained from T cells isolated from PBMCs. These receptors were obtained from a human donor in good health.

This sequence joins TRBV5-6 and TRBJ2-7; possibly TRBD1 for D (5 bases). Per germline, CDR1 SGHDT and CDR2 YYEEEE. CDR3 length equals 13 residues. V shed 5 bases and J shed 4 bases, with 13 bases lying between them. The CDR3 loop reads CASRYLQDYEQYF. In nucleotides, the CDR3 is TGTGCCAGCAGATACCTACAGGATTACGAGCAGTACTTC.

This clone was counted between two and nine times. The rearrangement uses TRBV5-6 and TRBJ1-1; 9 positions match TRBD1. Germline V CDR1 and CDR2: SGHDT, YYEEEE. The CDR3 loop spans 14 amino acids. V was clipped by 1 base and J by 10 bases; unmatched bases: 8. The CDR3 nucleotides are TGTGCCAGCAGCTTGCGGGACAGGGCGATCGGAGCTTTCTTT. This gives the protein CASSLRDRAIGAFF. Full variable domain (outside the CDR3, taken from reference TRBV5-6 and TRBJ1-1): DAGVTQSPTHLIKTRGQQVTLRCSPKSGHDTVSWYQQALGQGPQFIFQYYEEEERQRGNFPDRFSGHQFPNYSSELNVNALLLGDSALYLCASSLRDRAIGAFFGQGTRLTVV.

The chain has TRBV6-5 and TRBJ2-7, with D perhaps TRBD1 (5 bases). V was trimmed by 5 bases and J by 3 bases, leaving 8 bases between them. Looked up from germline, CDR1 is MNHEY and CDR2 is SVGAGI. The CDR3 sequence is 12 residues long. CDR3 region: CASSLQGYEQYF. CDR3 sequence (DNA): TGTGCCAGCAGTCTGCAGGGCTACGAGCAGTACTTC.

This chain joins TRBV15 and TRBJ1-2; the D is unclear. Trimming removed 1 base from V and 8 bases from J, with 23 bases in between. The CDR3 covers 17 residues. Germline CDR1 and CDR2: LNHNV and YYDKDF (reference sequence). CDR3 in amino acids: CATSRVGRVKEWEGYTF. The CDR3, as DNA: TGTGCCACCAGCAGAGTGGGCCGGGTTAAGGAGTGGGAGGGCTACACCTTC. The variable domain in full, with the rest retrieved from reference TRBV15 and TRBJ1-2, is DAMVIQNPRYQVTQFGKPVTLSCSQTLNHNVMYWYQQKSSQAPKLLFHYYDKDFNNEADTPDNFQSRRPNTSFCFLDIRSPGLGDTAMYLCATSRVGRVKEWEGYTFGSGTRLTVV.

This rearrangement joins TRBV27 to TRBJ2-5, with D possibly being TRBD2 (5 bases). Trimming left V 5 bases short and J 14 bases short, with 21 bases between. CDR1 is MNHEY and CDR2 is SMNVEV in the germline V gene (reference sequence). CDR3 length: 13 residues. CDR3 amino acids: CASSPDLGELPYF. CDR3 sequence (DNA): TGTGCCAGCAGTCCCGACCTCGGGGAACTTCCATACTTC.

The V call is TRBV5-1, the J call TRBJ1-6; TRBD1 matches at 7 bases. The germline V gene encodes CDR1 SGHRS and CDR2 YFSETQ. CDR3 length: 15 residues. The ends lost 0 bases at V and 10 bases at J; junction bases unmatched: 7. In nucleotides, the CDR3 is TGCGCCAGCAGCTTGGGTGCGACAGGGCACTCACCCCTCCACTTT. It is translated as CASSLGATGHSPLHF.

This clone was observed a handful of times. The J gene is TRBJ2-7, the V gene TRBV7-2; TRBD1 might be the D (5 bases). The CDR3 is 14 residues long. Germline V CDR1 and CDR2: SGHTA, FQGNSA. Trimming removed 3 bases at V and 4 bases at J, with 13 bases between. For the CDR3, the DNA is TGTGCCAGCAGCTTCCCGACAGCACCTTACGAGCAGTACTTC. Protein product: CASSFPTAPYEQYF.

The chain couples TRBV19 to TRBJ2-7, with 9 bases lining up with TRBD2. The CDR3 extends over 15 amino acids. Trimming at V came to 3 bases and at J to 0 bases, leaving 3 bases not matched to a gene. Germline V gives CDR1 LNHDA, CDR2 SQIVND (reference sequence). The CDR3: CASSMTSGLSYEQYF. The DNA for the CDR3 is TGTGCCAGTAGTATGACTAGCGGCCTCTCCTACGAGCAGTACTTC.

This chain connects TRBV5-1 to TRBJ2-6; D perhaps matches TRBD1 (5 bases). This CDR3 spans 16 amino acids. The V and J ends lost 4 bases and 1 base respectively, with 12 bases between them. The germline CDR1 and CDR2 sequences are SGHRS and YFSETQ. The DNA for the CDR3 is TGCGCCAGCAGCCAAAGCTCAGGGTCTGGGGCCAACGTCCTGACTTTC. Encoded protein: CASSQSSGSGANVLTF.

The chain is built from TRBV15 and TRBJ2-1; 9 nucleotides line up with TRBD2. Looked up from germline, CDR1 is LNHNV and CDR2 is YYDKDF (reference sequence). The CDR3 is 13 residues long. With 5 bases clipped from V and 8 bases from J, the junction kept 4 bases outside the gene matches. In DNA, the CDR3 is TGTGCCACCAGCGGCGGGGGGGCCGATGAGCAGTTCTTC. Residues: CATSGGGADEQFF.

The chain links TRBV19 to TRBJ2-7, with 10 bases lining up with TRBD1. V lost 8 bases, J lost 6 bases, and 16 bases stayed unmatched. The CDR3 loop spans 16 amino acids. CDR1 is LNHDA and CDR2 is SQIVND in the germline V gene (reference sequence). This chain's CDR3 is CASAPTTGGVLGEQYF. Written as DNA, the CDR3 is TGTGCCAGTGCACCCACGACAGGGGGCGTCCTGGGCGAGCAGTACTTC. The entire variable domain, with the rest obtained from reference TRBV19 and TRBJ2-7, is as follows: DGGITQSPKYLFRKEGQNVTLSCEQNLNHDAMYWYRQDPGQGLRLIYYSQIVNDFQKGDIAEGYSVSREKKESFPLTVTSAQKNPTAFYLCASAPTTGGVLGEQYFGPGTRLTVT.

The CDR3 here is CASSDSPGQGTTEAFF. The CDR3, as DNA: TGTGCCAGCAGTGACTCGCCCGGACAGGGTACCACTGAAGCTTTCTTT. The rearrangement links TRBV6-4 to TRBJ1-1, with 8 bases matching TRBD1. Trimming removed 0 bases from V and 4 bases from J; junction bases left unmatched: 7. The CDR3 covers 16 residues. Germline CDR1 is MRHNA and CDR2 is SNTAGT.

The V and J genes are TRBV4-2 and TRBJ2-2; 15 bases line up with TRBD2. Unmatched junction bases numbered 5, after V lost 2 bases and J lost 7 bases. The CDR3 covers 17 residues. In germline, CDR1 is LGHNA, CDR2 YNFKEQ. The CDR3 loop reads CASSQTQGLAGGGELFF. In DNA form, the CDR3 reads TGTGCCAGCAGCCAAACCCAGGGACTAGCGGGAGGCGGGGAGCTGTTTTTT.

The genes are TRBV28 and TRBJ2-3; D might be TRBD2 (5 bases). V was shortened by 6 bases and J by 2 bases, with 9 bases between the two germline ends. Germline V gene sequence: CDR1 MDHEN, CDR2 SYDVKM. CDR3 size: 13 residues. In DNA, the CDR3 is TGTGCCAGCAGGGACGGACTCACAGATACGCAGTATTTT. Amino acid sequence: CASRDGLTDTQYF. The variable domain in full, completed from reference TRBV28 and TRBJ2-3, reads DVKVTQSSRYLVKRTGEKVFLECVQDMDHENMFWYRQDPGLGLRLIYFSYDVKMKEKGDIPEGYSVSREKKERFSLILESASTNQTSMYLCASRDGLTDTQYFGPGTRLTVL.

The CDR3 protein is CASGRSSTDTQYF. DNA for the CDR3: TGTGCCAGCGGTAGATCTAGCACAGATACGCAGTATTTT. The chain couples TRBV6-6 to TRBJ2-3; no clear D. The CDR3 length is 13 residues. V lost 8 bases and J 0 bases, leaving 9 bases between the germline ends. Looked up from germline, CDR1 is MNHNY and CDR2 is SVGAGI (reference sequence).

To note about this clone: The sample has other DNA sequences that encode this CDR3 too. J is TRBJ2-3 and V is TRBV18; 7 nucleotides agree with TRBD2. V dropped 3 bases and J dropped 1; count of bases not matched to a gene: 4. CDR3 size: 15 residues. CDR1 KGHSH and CDR2 LQKENI come from the germline V gene. The CDR3 reads CASSPLAGGTDTQYF. For the CDR3, the DNA is TGTGCCAGCTCACCTCTGGCGGGGGGCACAGATACGCAGTATTTT.

The chain employs TRBV18 and TRBJ1-4, with 7 nucleotides matching TRBD1. The V gene's germline CDR1 is KGHSH and CDR2 LQKENI. V shed 2 bases and J 9 bases; nucleotides not matched to a gene: 12. The CDR3 is 16 residues long. The CDR3 bases are TGTGCCAGCTCACCATCCCTCGGGACAGACGTTAAAAAACTGTTTTTT. Protein product: CASSPSLGTDVKKLFF.

The V and J genes are TRBV18 and TRBJ2-1, with D maybe TRBD2 (6 bases). The CDR3 extends over 19 amino acids. V lost 1 base and J lost 8, with 27 bases in between. The germline gives CDR1 KGHSH, CDR2 LQKENI. The CDR3 DNA is TGTGCCAGCTCACCACTCGGTATTCTTGCTCAGGGAGGCGTGGATGAGCAGTTCTTC. This sequence encodes CASSPLGILAQGGVDEQFF.

The chain carries TRBV6-1 and TRBJ2-7, with 10 bases aligning to TRBD1. The CDR3 is 14 residues long. From germline, CDR1 is MNHNS and CDR2 SASEGT. The V gene end was trimmed by 7 bases and the J gene end by 5 bases; junction bases not matched to a gene: 8. The CDR3 loop is CASTHRDRGDEQYF. In DNA, the CDR3 is TGTGCCAGCACCCACCGGGACAGGGGCGACGAGCAGTACTTC.

The chain employs TRBV29-1 and TRBJ1-2, with D unclear. This CDR3 has 18 amino acids. Trimming stripped 5 bases from V and 4 bases from J, with 29 bases between. Germline values: CDR1 SQVTM, CDR2 ANQGSEA. The CDR3 bases are TGCAGCGTTACGGGCAGATCGGAGGATCCGTCTCGGCTCTATGGCTACACCTTC. Amino acid sequence: CSVTGRSEDPSRLYGYTF.

The genes are TRBV30 and TRBJ2-7; the D is unclear. The CDR3 length is 12 residues. Per the germline V gene, CDR1 is GTSNPN and CDR2 is SVGIG (reference sequence). The V end lost 3 bases, the J end lost 0 bases, and 6 bases lay between the germline ends. CDR3 amino acids: CAWRESSYEQYF. For the CDR3, the DNA is TGTGCCTGGAGAGAGAGCTCCTACGAGCAGTACTTC.